A single sample gave rise to the 25 T cell receptor beta chains below, sequenced in a study of blood T cell repertoires in COVID-19. Libraries were prepared by immunoSEQ multiplex PCR; TCRdb keeps only in-frame clonotypes and omits some of them. The sample has about 250,000 clones, about nine tenths seen once. Material: peripheral blood. The source of these receptors is a woman under 40 with COVID-19, enrolled during active disease.

The CDR3 here is CASSLEYSNYGYTF. Written as DNA, the CDR3 is TGTGCCAGCAGCTTAGAGTACAGTAACTATGGCTACACCTTC. The V call is TRBV11-3, the J call TRBJ1-2; no reliable D call. Germline lookup yields CDR1 SGHNT and CDR2 YENEEA. There are 14 residues in the CDR3. Trimming left V 0 bases short and J 1 base short, with 6 bases between.

In DNA form, the CDR3 reads TGTGCTAGTGGCCAAGGACAGGGAGGAGATACGCAGTATTTT. Translation gives CASGQGQGGDTQYF. This sequence joins TRBV12-5 and TRBJ2-3; TRBD1 matches at 8 bases. The CDR3 extends over 14 amino acids. With 6 bases clipped from V and 5 bases from J, the junction kept 7 bases outside the gene matches. Germline assignment: CDR1 LGHNT and CDR2 FRNRAP.

The chain links TRBV30 to TRBJ1-2; D uncertain. The CDR3 is made up of 15 amino acids. V gave up 2 bases and J gave up 8 bases, with 21 bases separating them. The germline V gene encodes CDR1 GTSNPN and CDR2 SVGIG (reference sequence). CDR3 bases: TGTGCCTGGAGTCCCTACGTAGTGGGGTCGGGAGGCTACACCTTC. Translated, it gives CAWSPYVVGSGGYTF.

This clone was picked up one time. V and J are TRBV5-1 and TRBJ2-2; 8 nucleotides agree with TRBD2. The V and J ends lost 1 base and 5 bases, in that order; junction bases with no gene match: 1. The CDR3 is made up of 14 amino acids. Germline CDR1 and CDR2: SGHRS and YFSETQ. CDR3 sequence reads: CASSLPGGTGELFF. The CDR3, as DNA: TGCGCCAGCAGCTTGCCGGGAGGGACCGGGGAGCTGTTTTTT.

This clone has a single count. The chain employs TRBV27 and TRBJ2-1; D possibly corresponds to TRBD2 (5 bases). This CDR3 is built from 17 residues. V was trimmed by 6 bases and J by 7 bases, leaving 25 bases between them. Germline V gene data show CDR1 as MNHEY and CDR2 as SMNVEV (reference sequence). The CDR3 spells CASSPSLLRTSGNEQFF. The CDR3 DNA reads as TGTGCCAGCAGCCCCTCCCTCCTTCGGACTTCGGGAAATGAGCAGTTCTTC.

This chain uses TRBV6-2 or TRBV6-3 with TRBJ2-1; 11 bases are a match to TRBD2. The CDR3 has 15 amino acids. V was pared by 5 bases and J by 7 bases, with 7 bases of the junction left unmatched. CDR1 and CDR2 (germline): MNHEY, SVGEGT. In DNA, the CDR3 is TGTGCCAGCAGTCAACCGGGACTAGCGGTGAATGAGCAGTTCTTC. It translates to CASSQPGLAVNEQFF.

This chain links TRBV27 with TRBJ2-1, with TRBD2 identical over 7 bases. Germline assignment: CDR1 MNHEY and CDR2 SMNVEV (reference sequence). The CDR3 is 15 residues long. Trimming took 3 bases from V and 6 from J; bases not matched to a gene: 8. The CDR3 loop reads CASSFAGDSLNEQFF. The CDR3 nucleotides are TGTGCCAGCAGTTTTGCGGGAGACTCCCTCAATGAGCAGTTCTTC.

The chain couples TRBV7-9 to TRBJ1-2; possible D gene TRBD1, 5 bases. The CDR3 totals 13 residues. The V and J ends lost 5 bases and 0 bases respectively, with 7 bases between them. CDR1 is SEHNR, CDR2 FQNEAQ, per germline (reference sequence). This chain's CDR3 is CASSRTPNYGYTF. The CDR3 DNA follows: TGTGCCAGCAGCAGGACACCTAACTATGGCTACACCTTC.

This clone was picked up one time. This chain joins TRBV11-3 and TRBJ2-2; TRBD2 is a possible D gene (6 bases). The CDR3 has 15 residues. Germline V lookup: CDR1 SGHNT, CDR2 YENEEA. V was clipped by 6 bases and J by 6 bases, with 17 bases between them. This chain's CDR3 is CASSRSGGAAGELFF. The CDR3, as DNA: TGTGCCAGCAGTCGCTCGGGCGGGGCGGCCGGGGAGCTGTTTTTT.

The V call is TRBV21-1, the J call TRBJ2-2; the D call of TRBD1 is as the table states it, not checked on the DNA. TRBV21-1 corresponds to a pseudogene. The CDR3 sequence is 19 residues long. The CDR3 is CASSKGDRSQTNYTGELFF. Written as DNA, the CDR3 is TGTGCCAGCAGCAAAGGGGACAGAAGCCAAACCAATTACACCGGGGAGCTGTTTTTT.

The genes are TRBV28 and TRBJ1-2, with D tentatively TRBD1 (5 bases). CDR1 and CDR2 (germline): MDHEN, SYDVKM. The CDR3 extends over 15 amino acids. Trimming left V 2 bases short and J 0 bases short, with 10 bases between. CDR3 sequence: CASSLAAGTNYGYTF. The CDR3 DNA sequence: TGTGCCAGCAGTTTAGCGGCAGGGACTAACTATGGCTACACCTTC.

The chain couples TRBV5-1 to TRBJ2-5; D might be TRBD1 (6 bases). Germline assignment: CDR1 SGHRS and CDR2 YFSETQ. The V and J ends lost 0 bases and 2 bases respectively, with 11 bases between them. The CDR3 extends over 15 amino acids. The DNA for the CDR3 is TGCGCCAGCAGCTTGGCACAGGGCCTGCAAGAGACCCAGTACTTC. It translates to CASSLAQGLQETQYF.

This clone has only one observation. The chain is built from TRBV11-3 and TRBJ2-1; unclear D gene. The CDR3 consists of 14 residues. Trimming left V 0 bases short and J 6 bases short, with 9 bases between. In germline, CDR1 is SGHNT, CDR2 YENEEA. The CDR3 here is CASSLELESNEQFF. The CDR3 nucleotides are TGTGCCAGCAGCTTAGAGCTAGAAAGCAATGAGCAGTTCTTC.

The chain recombines TRBV5-6 with TRBJ2-1; 11 bases match TRBD2. Trimming took 0 bases from V and 8 from J; bases not matched to a gene: 4. Per the germline V gene, CDR1 is SGHDT and CDR2 is YYEEEE. CDR3 size: 15 residues. In DNA, the CDR3 is TGTGCCAGCAGCTTGGGGCTAGCGGGGGGCTATGAGCAGTTCTTC. Amino acid sequence: CASSLGLAGGYEQFF.

This clone was seen a handful of times. The rearrangement links TRBV7-9 to TRBJ2-4; 8 nucleotides align to TRBD1. V lost 5 bases and J lost 9; bases outside the gene matches: 9. Germline V gene data show CDR1 as SEHNR and CDR2 as FQNEAQ (reference sequence). This CDR3 is 14 amino acids long. CDR3 region: CASSTQGAQTIQYF. CDR3 DNA: TGTGCCAGCAGCACTCAGGGGGCTCAGACCATTCAGTACTTC.

The chain couples TRBV6-5 to TRBJ2-1, with 11 bases matching TRBD1. The CDR3 contains 15 residues. Germline CDR1 reads MNHEY; CDR2 reads SVGAGI. Trimming took 6 bases from V and 6 from J; bases not matched to a gene: 7. CDR3 loop: CASRRPGQGVNEQFF. The CDR3 region has the DNA TGTGCCAGCAGACGCCCGGGACAGGGGGTCAATGAGCAGTTCTTC.

This chain links TRBV7-9 with TRBJ1-5; D remains ambiguous. Looked up from germline, CDR1 is SEHNR and CDR2 is FQNEAQ (reference sequence). The V end lost 0 bases, the J end lost 4 bases, and 13 bases lay between the germline ends. This CDR3 is built from 16 residues. The CDR3 DNA sequence: TGTGCCAGCAGCTTAGCCGGATCGGGCGGGAATCAGCCCCAGCATTTT. Encoded protein: CASSLAGSGGNQPQHF.

J is TRBJ1-2 and V is TRBV10-3; 10 bases are a match to TRBD1. Germline lookup yields CDR1 ENHRY and CDR2 SYGVKD. The CDR3 runs 14 residues. Trimming removed 4 bases from V and 8 bases from J; junction bases left unmatched: 7. DNA for the CDR3: TGTGCCATCAGTGCCGAGGGACAGGGGAGGGGCTACACCTTC. Its protein is CAISAEGQGRGYTF.

The chain combines TRBV18 with TRBJ1-2; weak D call: TRBD1 (5 bases). The CDR3 is 14 residues long. Trimming left V 1 base short and J 8 bases short, with 14 bases between. The germline V gene has CDR1 KGHSH and CDR2 LQKENI. The CDR3: CASSPRGDPGGYTF. The CDR3, as DNA: TGTGCCAGCTCACCACGGGGGGACCCGGGGGGCTACACCTTC.

The chain couples TRBV11-3 to TRBJ1-1; the D gene is possibly TRBD1 (5 bases). Germline CDR1 is SGHNT and CDR2 is YENEEA. The V and J ends lost 0 bases and 4 bases respectively, with 12 bases between them. The CDR3 has 15 residues. The CDR3 protein is CASSLEGRVGTEAFF. The CDR3 nucleotides are TGTGCCAGCAGCTTAGAAGGCAGGGTGGGCACTGAAGCTTTCTTT.

The V gene is TRBV3-1 (or the pseudogene TRBV3-2), the J gene TRBJ1-4, with D hard to call. The CDR3 consists of 15 residues. V was pared by 0 bases and J by 4 bases, with 9 bases between. Looked up from germline, CDR1 is LGHDT and CDR2 is YNNKEL (reference sequence). The chain's CDR3 is CASSQDGLLNEKLFF. CDR3 DNA sequence: TGTGCCAGCAGCCAAGACGGACTCCTTAATGAAAAACTGTTTTTT.

V is TRBV6-5 and J is TRBJ2-1; a possible D gene is TRBD1 (6 bases). Germline lookup yields CDR1 MNHEY and CDR2 SVGAGI. Trimming removed 4 bases from V and 8 bases from J, with 18 bases in between. This CDR3 has 15 residues. CDR3 sequence reads: CASSSGDTPVDEQFF. The CDR3 DNA sequence: TGTGCCAGCAGTTCCGGGGACACACCCGTGGATGAGCAGTTCTTC.

V is TRBV11-2 and J is TRBJ2-5; the D gene is possibly TRBD1 (5 bases). This CDR3 region has 14 residues. V was cut by 4 bases and J by 1 base, with 10 bases left in between. Germline lookup yields CDR1 SGHAT and CDR2 FQNNGV. The CDR3 DNA follows: TGTGCCAGCAGCTCCCAGGGTGTCCAAGAGACCCAGTACTTC. This encodes CASSSQGVQETQYF.

The rearrangement links TRBV4-3 to TRBJ2-1; 10 bases fit TRBD2. This CDR3 is built from 16 residues. The germline V gene encodes CDR1 LGHNA and CDR2 YSLEER. Trimming took 0 bases from V and 9 from J; bases not matched to a gene: 8. This chain's CDR3 is CASSQDSGRPATEQFF. The CDR3 DNA is TGCGCCAGCAGCCAAGATAGCGGGAGGCCCGCCACTGAGCAGTTCTTC.

The chain is built from TRBV7-8 and TRBJ1-1; possibly TRBD1 for D (5 bases). V lost 3 bases and J 5 bases, leaving 19 bases between the germline ends. CDR1 is SGHVS, CDR2 FQNEAQ, per germline. The CDR3 consists of 16 residues. The CDR3 nucleotides are TGTGCCAGCAGCTTGTCGATGGGGGGGGATAGGACTGAAGCTTTCTTT. Protein: CASSLSMGGDRTEAFF.